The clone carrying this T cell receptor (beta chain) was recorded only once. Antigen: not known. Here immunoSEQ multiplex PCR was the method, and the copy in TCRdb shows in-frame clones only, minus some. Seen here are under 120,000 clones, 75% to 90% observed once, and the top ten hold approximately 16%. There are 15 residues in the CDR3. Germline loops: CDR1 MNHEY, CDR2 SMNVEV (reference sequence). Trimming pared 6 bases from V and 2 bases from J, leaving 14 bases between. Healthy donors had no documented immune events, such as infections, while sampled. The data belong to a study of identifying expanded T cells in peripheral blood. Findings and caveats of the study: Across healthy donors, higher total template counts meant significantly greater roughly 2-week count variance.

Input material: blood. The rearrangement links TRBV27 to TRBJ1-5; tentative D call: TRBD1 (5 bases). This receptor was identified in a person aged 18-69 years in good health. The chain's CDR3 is CASSLWGSGNQPQHF. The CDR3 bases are TGTGCCAGCAGCCTGTGGGGGTCCGGCAATCAGCCCCAGCATTTT.